This is a list of T cell receptor beta chains from one sample in a study. TCRdb called the reads again in MiXCR, with one record for every CDR3 protein. Seen here are 250 to 350 distinct CDR3 sequences, 9% observed once, and the top ten hold 51%. The sequenced sample consisted of CD4+ T cells from peripheral blood. The origin of the receptors is a human donor with rheumatoid arthritis. Each CDR3 is given with its conserved first and last residue. D genes are given only for firm matches. A clone size is listed for some rows: how often the clone was seen (once, few, many), or a class if it is expanded.

cdr3_nt,cdr3_aa,v_call,d_call,j_call,clone_size
TGCAGTGCACTGAGCGGGGGCTCCTACAATGAGCAGTTCTTC,CSALSGGSYNEQFF,TRBV20-1,TRBD2,TRBJ2-1,large
TGTGCCAGTAAGTACGACAGCGATTCTGGGGCCAACGTCCTGACTTTC,CASKYDSDSGANVLTF,TRBV19,-,TRBJ2-6,medium-sized
TGTGCCAGCAGTTCAGGGAACTCCTACGAGCAGTACTTC,CASSSGNSYEQYF,TRBV28,-,TRBJ2-7,medium-sized
TGTGCCAGCTCACCGAGGGACAGGTCGAACTACGAGCAGTACTTC,CASSPRDRSNYEQYF,TRBV18,TRBD1,TRBJ2-7,large
TGTGCCACCACGGGGGGGTTCTTCTACGAGCAGTACTTC,CATTGGFFYEQYF,TRBV28,TRBD2,TRBJ2-7,medium-sized
TGCAGTGCTAGAGATGGTTCCGAGCAGTACTTC,CSARDGSEQYF,TRBV20-1,-,TRBJ2-7,large
TGTGCCAGCAGTGAACGAGGGTTGGACACTGAAGCTTTCTTT,CASSERGLDTEAFF,TRBV6-1,-,TRBJ1-1,hyperexpanded
TGTGCCAGCAAACAAGTAGGGACTAACATCAATGAGCAGTTCTTC,CASKQVGTNINEQFF,TRBV28,TRBD2,TRBJ2-1,medium-sized
TGTGCCAGTAGTTACCGACGACAAGAGACCCAGTACTTC,CASSYRRQETQYF,TRBV6-6,-,TRBJ2-5,-
TGCGCCAGCAGCTTGAACGGACTAGCGGATTTCTCCTACAATGAGCAGTTCTTC,CASSLNGLADFSYNEQFF,TRBV5-1,TRBD2,TRBJ2-1,large
TGTGCCAGCAGGACGGACAGGGTAAATCAGCCCCAGCATTTT,CASRTDRVNQPQHF,TRBV2,TRBD1,TRBJ1-5,large
TGTGCCAGCAGTTCCCGTGGGCAGGGGCGTGCCGGGACAGAATACGAGCAGTACTTC,CASSSRGQGRAGTEYEQYF,TRBV27,TRBD1,TRBJ2-7,large
TGCGCCAGCAGCTTGGAGACGGCAAGTGAAAAACTGTTTTTT,CASSLETASEKLFF,TRBV5-1,-,TRBJ1-4,medium-sized
TGTGCCAGCAGCCGTCAGGAGAACTTAGAAGCTTTCTTT,CASSRQENLEAFF,TRBV11-2,-,TRBJ1-1,large